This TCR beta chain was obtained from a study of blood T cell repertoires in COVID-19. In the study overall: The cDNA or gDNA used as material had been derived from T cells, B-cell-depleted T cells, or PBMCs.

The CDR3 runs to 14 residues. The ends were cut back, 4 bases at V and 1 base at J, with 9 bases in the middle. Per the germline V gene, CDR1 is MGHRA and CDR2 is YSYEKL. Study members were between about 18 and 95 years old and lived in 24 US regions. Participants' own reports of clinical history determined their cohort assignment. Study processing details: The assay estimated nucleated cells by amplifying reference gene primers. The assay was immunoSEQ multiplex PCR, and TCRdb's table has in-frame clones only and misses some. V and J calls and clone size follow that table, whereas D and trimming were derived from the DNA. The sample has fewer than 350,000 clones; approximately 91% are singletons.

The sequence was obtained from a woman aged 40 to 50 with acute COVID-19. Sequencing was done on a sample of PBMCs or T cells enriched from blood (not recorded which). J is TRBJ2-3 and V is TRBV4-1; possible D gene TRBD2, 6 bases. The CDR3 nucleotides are TGCGCCAGCAGCCTGTCTAGCGGCACAGATACGCAGTATTTT. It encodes CASSLSSGTDTQYF.